These T cell receptor beta chains were read from a single sample in a study of blood T cells in healthy people across ages. In TCRdb, the 5' RACE reads were re-called with MiXCR into one record per CDR3 protein. The sample includes 1.5 million to 2 million distinct CDR3 sequences, about two fifths seen only once; the top ten take more than 20%. Sequences were obtained from blood. These receptors came from a human donor in good health. Each CDR3 is given with its conserved first and last residue. Each record gives: V gene, J gene, D gene, clone size, CDR3 DNA, CDR3 protein. A D gene is named only where the DNA matches it firmly. Only part of the rows carry a size: once, few, many, or a class if the clone is expanded.

TRBV6-5	TRBJ1-1	.	few	TGTGCCAGCAGTTACTCCCAGCGAACTGAAGCTTTCTTT	CASSYSQRTEAFF
TRBV20-1	TRBJ2-7	TRBD2	few	TGCAGTGGCACCCATCGGGGGGACTCCTACGAGCAGTACTTC	CSGTHRGDSYEQYF
TRBV6-2/TRBV6-3	TRBJ2-2	.	.	TGTGCCGTAAGGGCGCAAAACACCGGGGAGCTGTTTTTT	CAVRAQNTGELFF
TRBV7-9	TRBJ2-6	TRBD1	.	TGTGCCGGCAGCTCCGGGACAGGGGTCCCCGGGGCCAACGTCCTGACTTTC	CAGSSGTGVPGANVLTF
TRBV12-3/TRBV12-4	TRBJ1-6	.	once	TGTGCCAGCAGTTTGTGGCTGACACCCCTCCACTTT	CASSLWLTPLHF
TRBV10-3	TRBJ1-2	.	.	TGTGCCACCAGTGAGTCGACAGGATCGTACTATGGCTACACCTTC	CATSESTGSYYGYTF
TRBV4-1	TRBJ2-3	.	.	TGCGCCAGCAGCCCCGGAATCCGCACAGATACGCAGTATTTT	CASSPGIRTDTQYF
TRBV6-2/TRBV6-3	TRBJ2-5	TRBD2	.	TGTGCCAGCAGTTACCGGACTAGCGGGGCACAAGAGACCCAGTACTTC	CASSYRTSGAQETQYF
TRBV7-2	TRBJ1-1	.	.	TGTGCCAGCAGCCCCCGACGTATACCGAACACTGAAGCTTTCTTT	CASSPRRIPNTEAFF
TRBV12-3/TRBV12-4	TRBJ2-5	.	.	TGTGCCAGCAGATCTCAGGGTGCTTACGAGACCCAGTACTTC	CASRSQGAYETQYF
TRBV25-1	TRBJ2-1	.	few	TGTGCCAGCAGCTCCTCATGGGGGTCCTACAATGAGCAGTTCTTC	CASSSSWGSYNEQFF
TRBV7-9	TRBJ2-3	.	.	TGTGCCAGCAGCGACCTTTTTGGCACAGATACGCAGTATTTT	CASSDLFGTDTQYF
TRBV7-9	TRBJ2-3	TRBD2	.	TGTGCCAGCAGCTTTCCTCCAGCGGGGACCACAGATACGCAGTATTTT	CASSFPPAGTTDTQYF
TRBV28	TRBJ2-5	.	once	TGTGCCAGCAGTTCCCGACCCGGACGGGAGACCCAGTACTTC	CASSSRPGRETQYF
TRBV20-1	TRBJ2-3	.	few	TGCAGTGCTAAGATGACAGGCACAGATACGCAGTATTTT	CSAKMTGTDTQYF
TRBV25-1	TRBJ2-3	TRBD2	.	TGTGCCAGCAGTGACCCGGGACTAGCCGCCACAGATACGCAGTATTTT	CASSDPGLAATDTQYF
TRBV7-2	TRBJ1-3	.	.	TGTGCCAGCAGCCTAATAGGCTCTGGAAACACCATATATTTT	CASSLIGSGNTIYF
TRBV5-1	TRBJ1-1	TRBD1	.	TGCGCCAGCAGCCTTGGTCTAAGAGGGGGCGTGAACACTGAAGCTTTCTTT	CASSLGLRGGVNTEAFF
TRBV20-1	TRBJ2-6	.	many	TGCAGTGCCTACCAGCCCGGGGCCAACGTCCTGACTTTC	CSAYQPGANVLTF
TRBV29-1	TRBJ2-5	.	few	TGCAGCGTCCGTAGAGTGGGGGGATTGGAGACCCAGTACTTC	CSVRRVGGLETQYF
TRBV4-3	TRBJ1-1	TRBD1	.	TGCGCCAGCAGCCATAGAGACAGGGAGGGATTTGAAGCTTTCTTT	CASSHRDREGFEAFF
TRBV29-1	TRBJ2-3	.	.	TGCAGCGCCACCCCTACAGCAGATACGCAGTATTTT	CSATPTADTQYF
TRBV11-2	TRBJ2-7	.	.	TGTGCCAGCAGCTTATCATTGACGGCATGGGGAGTCGACGAGCAGTACTTC	CASSLSLTAWGVDEQYF
TRBV20-1	TRBJ2-3	TRBD2	.	TGCAGTGCTTTGACGACTAGCGGGGTCTTAAACAGGGATACGCAGTATTTT	CSALTTSGVLNRDTQYF
TRBV7-2	TRBJ1-4	.	.	TGTGCCAGCAGCTTAGGGTTGACGTCAACTAATGAAAAACTGTTTTTT	CASSLGLTSTNEKLFF
TRBV7-9	TRBJ2-5	TRBD1	few	TGTGCCAGCAGCTTAGTCCGACAGGGTGGAGCAAAAGAGACCCAGTACTTC	CASSLVRQGGAKETQYF
TRBV24-1	TRBJ2-3	.	.	TGTGCCACCAGTGACCTCGTAACAGATACGCAGTATTTT	CATSDLVTDTQYF
TRBV20-1	TRBJ1-2	.	few	TGCAGTGCTAGTCCCCTCCAGTGGGGTGGCTACACCTTC	CSASPLQWGGYTF
TRBV20-1	TRBJ2-3	.	.	TGCAGTGCTGGGCCGCGAGATACGCAGTATTTT	CSAGPRDTQYF
TRBV24-1	TRBJ2-3	TRBD2	many	TGTGCCACCAGTGACCCACCGGGACTAGTCACAGATACGCAGTATTTT	CATSDPPGLVTDTQYF
TRBV10-3	TRBJ2-6	.	.	TGTGCCATCAGTCCCACGTGGGGCCTAGAAACTGGGGCCAACGTCCTGACTTTC	CAISPTWGLETGANVLTF
TRBV9	TRBJ2-1	TRBD1	few	TGTGCCAGCAGTGCACAGGGGTTCGATGAGCAGTTCTTC	CASSAQGFDEQFF